This TCR beta chain was captured in a study of TIL therapy for anti-PD-1-resistant metastatic lung cancer. Study-wide background: Half of patients were current or former smokers. Median tumor mutation burden was under 1.9 mutations per megabase.

The libraries were made with immunoSEQ v3. The protocol was immunoSEQ multiplex PCR, while the TCRdb copy is restricted to in-frame clones and leaves out a portion. The sample lists under 60,000 clones; just over 85% were seen once. Time point denoted: pre-treatment sample, taken before nivolumab and TIL therapy. This CDR3 comprises 15 residues. The trim removed 1 base at V and 5 bases at J, leaving 5 bases unmatched. Germline V lookup: CDR1 LGHNA, CDR2 YSLEER. This sample comprised blood, obtained at baseline. The TCR originated in a person aged 25 to 85 with non-small cell lung cancer. The chain uses TRBV4-3 and TRBJ2-5, with TRBD2 identical over 9 bases. Here the CDR3 DNA reads TGCGCCAGCAGCCAAGTACTAGCGGGTATGGAGACCCAGTACTTC. Protein product: CASSQVLAGMETQYF.